The 7 T cell receptor beta chains below come from one sample, sequenced in a study of cytomegalovirus exposure and HLA in healthy donors. The data were produced by immunoSEQ multiplex PCR, yet TCRdb's version contains in-frame clones alone and is incomplete. The sample consists of 70,000 or so clones, around 95% of them appearing once. Sample: PBMCs. The receptors shown here come from a woman aged 18-30 years in good health and CMV-seropositive.

This chain links TRBV9 with TRBJ2-7; 7 nucleotides match TRBD1. CDR3 size: 14 residues. Unmatched junction bases numbered 2, after V lost 0 bases and J lost 2 bases. Looked up from germline, CDR1 is SGDLS and CDR2 is YYNGEE. The CDR3 DNA is TGTGCCAGCAGCGTAGGAGGGGGCCCCTACGAGCAGTACTTC. This gives the protein CASSVGGGPYEQYF.

The CDR3: CASSYSTAPYGYTF. DNA of the CDR3: TGTGCCAGCAGTTACTCGACAGCCCCCTATGGCTACACCTTC. V gene TRBV6-5 combines with J gene TRBJ1-2; a possible D gene is TRBD1 (5 bases). V lost 0 bases and J 4 bases, leaving 9 bases between the germline ends. Germline V gene lookup returns CDR1 MNHEY and CDR2 SVGAGI. The CDR3 runs to 14 residues.

This chain connects TRBV7-9 to TRBJ2-7, with D tentatively TRBD1 (5 bases). V was pared by 5 bases and J by 4 bases, with 9 bases between. The CDR3 runs 12 residues. Germline loops: CDR1 SEHNR, CDR2 FQNEAQ (reference sequence). Here the CDR3 reads CASSHDSYEQYF. In DNA form, the CDR3 reads TGTGCCAGCAGCCACGACAGTTACGAGCAGTACTTC.

The chain uses TRBV5-1 and TRBJ2-6; D may be TRBD1 (5 bases). Looked up from germline, CDR1 is SGHRS and CDR2 is YFSETQ. V gave up 1 base and J gave up 4 bases, with 15 bases separating them. The CDR3 has 17 amino acids. CDR3: CASSLYPGGAGANVLTF. Written as DNA, the CDR3 is TGCGCCAGCAGCTTGTACCCAGGTGGGGCCGGGGCCAACGTCCTGACTTTC.

The chain combines TRBV2 with TRBJ1-2; D is possibly TRBD1 (5 bases). CDR1 is SNHLY and CDR2 is FYNNEI in the germline V gene. V gave up 4 bases and J gave up 6 bases, with 6 bases separating them. This CDR3 spans 11 amino acids. CDR3 loop: CASSVGDGYTF. The CDR3 region has the DNA TGTGCCAGCAGTGTAGGGGATGGCTACACCTTC. The complete variable domain, with remaining parts taken from reference TRBV2 and TRBJ1-2, reads EPEVTQTPSHQVTQMGQEVILRCVPISNHLYFYWYRQILGQKVEFLVSFYNNEISEKSEIFDDQFSVERPDGSNFTLKIRSTKLEDSAMYFCASSVGDGYTFGSGTRLTVV.

DNA for the CDR3: TGTGCCAGCAGTGAACAGGGGTACGGCTATGGCTACACCTTC. It codes for CASSEQGYGYGYTF. The rearrangement links TRBV6-1 to TRBJ1-2; D possibly corresponds to TRBD1 (6 bases). V lost 2 bases and J 4 bases, leaving 11 bases between the germline ends. The CDR3 spans 14 residues. Per the germline V gene, CDR1 is MNHNS and CDR2 is SASEGT.

The sample holds one count of this clone. V gene TRBV7-9 combines with J gene TRBJ1-1, with 7 bases lining up with TRBD1. The CDR3 consists of 14 residues. V trimming: 4 bases; J trimming: 3 bases; junction bases outside the gene matches: 5. Germline-derived CDR1 and CDR2 are SEHNR and FQNEAQ (reference sequence). In nucleotides, the CDR3 is TGTGCCAGCAGCTCAGGGGGTCTCTACACTGAAGCTTTCTTT. It is translated as CASSSGGLYTEAFF.